Listed here are 30 T cell receptor delta chains from one sample, sequenced in a study of Vδ1+ human thymocytes. Sequences come from RNA converted to cDNA by reverse transcription. The CDR3 regions were amplified by multiplex PCR from V-gene primers to a constant-region primer. TCRdb fed the multiplex PCR reads to CATT. The table has 70,000 or so delta-chain clones, about 35% seen once; the top ten hold approximately 0.25%. Their antigens remain unidentified. Study-level findings and limits: In the thymus, TRG and TRD repertoires looked highly polyclonal with Gaussian CDR3 lengths.

Sample: Vdelta1+ gamma-delta thymocytes from the thymus. Described subset: FACS-sorted CD3+ TCRalphabeta- TCRVdelta1+ TCRVdelta2- thymocytes. Every receptor here comes from a boy in the first two years of life who had congenital heart surgery.

A word on this clone: Germline is not matched at one junction end, which may reflect a read error. The chain combines TRDV1 with TRDJ1, with D perhaps TRDD2 or TRDD3 (7 bases each). Germline CDR1 is TSWWSYY and CDR2 is QGS. The CDR3 contains 19 residues. The CDR3, as DNA: TGTGCTCTTGGGCACTTGCTTTCCTACGTTCTGGGGGGGGTCGATAAACTCACCTTT. Its translation: CALGHLLSYVLGGVDKLTF.

The chain recombines TRDV1 with TRDJ1; possibly TRDD3 for D (6 bases). V was pared by 6 bases and J by 4 bases, with 45 bases between. This CDR3 is 24 amino acids long. Germline CDR1 and CDR2: TSWWSYY and QGS. The CDR3 sequence: CALGNSGSRLRCRGSVCGCDKLIF. The DNA of the CDR3 is TGTGCTCTTGGTAACTCGGGCAGTAGATTACGCTGCCGGGGATCCGTGTGCGGGTGCGATAAACTCATCTTT.

V usage is TRDV1 and J usage is TRDJ1; 10 bases fit TRDD3. CDR1 is TSWWSYY and CDR2 is QGS in the germline V gene. This CDR3 has 17 amino acids. With V trimmed by 5 bases and J by 9 bases, 18 bases remained unmatched. The CDR3 nucleotides are TGTGCTCTTGGGTCTAGGGGGAGAAACTGGGGGATCCCTCAACTCATCTTT. Translation: CALGSRGRNWGIPQLIF.

This clone has only a few counts. This sequence joins TRDV1 and TRDJ1, with 12 nucleotides matching TRDD3. This CDR3 has 18 residues. CDR1 and CDR2 from the germline V gene are TSWWSYY and QGS. Germline trimming cut 3 bases from V and 4 bases from J; bases unmatched to any gene: 12. The CDR3 protein is CALGDSFWTGGYSDKLIF. CDR3 DNA: TGTGCTCTTGGGGACTCTTTTTGGACTGGGGGATACAGCGATAAACTCATCTTT.

This chain joins TRDV1 and TRDJ1; 12 positions match TRDD3. Trimming cost V 2 bases and J 5 bases; bases outside gene matches: 9. This CDR3 comprises 17 residues. The germline V gene encodes CDR1 TSWWSYY and CDR2 QGS. The CDR3 sequence is CALGEACLGDTLDKLIF. The CDR3, as DNA: TGTGCTCTTGGGGAAGCATGCCTGGGGGATACGTTGGATAAACTCATCTTT.

This clone was seen only a few times. The gene calls are TRDV1 and TRDJ1, with D uncertain. V lost 1 base and J lost 2, with 5 bases in between. CDR3 length: 13 amino acids. Per the germline V gene, CDR1 is TSWWSYY and CDR2 is QGS. The chain's CDR3 is CALGERATDKLIF. The CDR3, as DNA: TGTGCTCTTGGGGAACGGGCGACCGATAAACTCATCTTT.

The rearrangement uses TRDV2 and TRDJ1, with TRDD3 matching over 8 bases. Per the germline V gene, CDR1 is GEAIGNYY and CDR2 is EKD. The CDR3 contains 18 residues. Losses at the gene ends were 3 bases for V and 0 bases for J; bases not matched to a gene: 14. The CDR3 nucleotides are TGTGCCTGTGACCCCTCCTTTTACTGGGGGTTACACACCGATAAACTCATCTTT. The encoded protein is CACDPSFYWGLHTDKLIF.

This clone was found a few times. V gene TRDV1 combines with J gene TRDJ1, with D possibly being TRDD2 (8 bases). The CDR3 has 20 residues. Germline CDR1 is TSWWSYY and CDR2 is QGS. Trimming shortened V by 4 bases and J by 0 bases, and 27 bases separated the two germline ends. The CDR3, as DNA: TGTGCTCTTGGGGCCATCTTCCTACCCTGGGGGTTTTTGTACACCGATAAACTCATCTTT. It translates to CALGAIFLPWGFLYTDKLIF.

With respect to this clone: A read error may be the cause here, since a much bigger clone is one base away. The rearrangement uses TRDV2 and TRDJ1, with D perhaps matching TRDD3 (5 bases). Germline V lookup: CDR1 GEAIGNYY, CDR2 EKD. This CDR3 contains 14 residues. This chain's CDR3 is CARDTAGTGGELIF. The CDR3 DNA reads TGTGCCCGTGACACCGCTGGTACTGGCGGGGAACTCATCTTT.

This clone was found a few times. V gene TRDV1 combines with J gene TRDJ1; 9 nucleotides line up with TRDD3. There are 19 residues in the CDR3. From germline, CDR1 is TSWWSYY and CDR2 QGS. J lost 2 bases, V lost 1 base, and 14 bases had no gene match. Here the CDR3 reads CALGERTSGGYLYTDKLIF. The CDR3 nucleotides are TGTGCTCTTGGGGAACGGACTTCAGGGGGATACCTCTATACCGATAAACTCATCTTT.

This chain uses TRDV2 with TRDJ1, with D maybe TRDD3 (6 bases). This CDR3 has 16 residues. The V gene's germline CDR1 is GEAIGNYY and CDR2 EKD. V was pared by 0 bases and J by 10 bases, with 23 bases between. CDR3 sequence reads: CACDTTAYLRGSTLIF. CDR3 DNA: TGTGCCTGTGACACCACTGCCTATTTAAGGGGGAGTACACTCATCTTT.

The rearrangement links TRDV1 to TRDJ1; a weak D match, TRDD3 (5 bases). The length of the CDR3 is 18 residues. The V gene lost 7 bases and the J gene lost 0 bases, with 24 bases spanning the gap. The V gene's germline CDR1 is TSWWSYY and CDR2 QGS. CDR3 nucleotide sequence: TGTGCTCTTGACGGGGGCTCGTGGGTCTGGACGTACACCGATAAACTCATCTTT. Protein product: CALDGGSWVWTYTDKLIF.

A word on this clone: An end of the junction differs from the germline gene, which may be a read error. V and J are TRDV1 and TRDJ1, with D possibly TRDD3 on 5 matching bases. The CDR3 extends over 18 amino acids. CDR1 is TSWWSYY and CDR2 is QGS in the germline V gene. The CDR3 DNA reads as TGTGCTCTTGGGGAACCTAATGATAACTGGCTGAACACCGATAACCTCATCTTT. Its translation is CALGEPNDNWLNTDNLIF.

The V call is TRDV1, the J call TRDJ1, with D uncertain. The V end lost 0 bases, the J end lost 0 bases, and 11 bases lay between the germline ends. CDR3 size: 16 residues. The germline V gene has CDR1 TSWWSYY and CDR2 QGS. In DNA form, the CDR3 reads TGTGCTCTTGGGGAACTGGGCGGAAGGCACACCGATAAACTCATCTTT. This codes for CALGELGGRHTDKLIF.

The chain couples TRDV1 to TRDJ1; tentatively, D is TRDD2 (5 bases). The germline CDR1 and CDR2 sequences are TSWWSYY and QGS. V was cut by 4 bases and J by 1 base, with 16 bases left in between. The CDR3 length is 16 residues. The CDR3 loop reads CALGGGFPARTDKLIF. CDR3 DNA: TGTGCTCTTGGGGGGGGCTTCCCAGCCCGCACCGATAAACTCATCTTT.

This clone was picked up a small number of times. This chain uses TRDV1 with TRDJ1; 11 nucleotides agree with TRDD3. The V and J ends lost 4 bases and 0 bases, in that order; junction bases with no gene match: 13. The CDR3 totals 19 residues. Germline V gives CDR1 TSWWSYY, CDR2 QGS. The CDR3 coding sequence is TGTGCTCTTGGGGGGGCACTATGGGGGATACGAAGTTACACCGATAAACTCATCTTT. It codes for CALGGALWGIRSYTDKLIF.

This clone was seen only a few times. This chain connects TRDV1 to TRDJ1, with a tentative D call TRDD3 (8 bases). Germline CDR1 reads TSWWSYY; CDR2 reads QGS. The length of the CDR3 is 20 residues. The V end was cut by 2 bases, the J end by 0 bases, with 25 bases between. CDR3 amino acids: CALGEIPTTGDTGYTDKLIF. As DNA, the CDR3 is TGTGCTCTTGGGGAAATTCCTACAACTGGGGATACTGGATACACCGATAAACTCATCTTT.

The sample holds a few counts of this clone. The J gene is TRDJ1, the V gene TRDV1, with D possibly called TRDD2 or TRDD3 (5 bases each). Germline CDR1 is TSWWSYY and CDR2 is QGS. CDR3 length: 21 residues. Trimming removed 0 bases at V and 0 bases at J, with 26 bases between. The CDR3 coding sequence is TGTGCTCTTGGGGAACTATACCTACTGGCGCCCGCCCGCCCTTACACCGATAAACTCATCTTT. It encodes CALGELYLLAPARPYTDKLIF.

This clone was seen only a few times. The J gene is TRDJ1, the V gene TRDV1, with TRDD3 matching over 13 bases. J lost 3 bases, V lost 3 bases, and 10 bases had no gene match. CDR3 length equals 18 residues. Looked up from germline, CDR1 is TSWWSYY and CDR2 is QGS. The CDR3 is CALGDPDWGIRRPDKLIF. In nucleotides, the CDR3 is TGTGCTCTTGGGGACCCGGACTGGGGGATACGCAGGCCCGATAAACTCATCTTT.

The chain has TRDV1 and TRDJ1, with D possibly being TRDD2 or TRDD3 (8 bases each). V was cut by 0 bases and J by 0 bases, with 26 bases left in between. Germline CDR1 TSWWSYY, CDR2 QGS. The CDR3 length is 21 residues. Here the CDR3 reads CALGELDFLLTGGLHTDKLIF. The CDR3 nucleotides are TGTGCTCTTGGGGAACTTGACTTCCTACTCACTGGGGGTCTTCACACCGATAAACTCATCTTT.

In this sample, this clone turned up a few times. The same CDR3 is also encoded by other DNA sequences in this sample. The gene calls are TRDV1 and TRDJ1; 13 bases are a match to TRDD3. The length of the CDR3 is 22 residues. Germline V gene lookup returns CDR1 TSWWSYY and CDR2 QGS. V trimming: 1 base; J trimming: 0 bases; junction bases outside the gene matches: 17. The CDR3 is CALGERSRTYELGDTDTDKLIF. The DNA of the CDR3 is TGTGCTCTTGGGGAACGTAGCAGAACCTACGAACTGGGGGATACGGACACCGATAAACTCATCTTT.

The chain combines TRDV1 with TRDJ1; 9 nucleotides match TRDD3. V trimming: 2 bases; J trimming: 0 bases; junction bases outside the gene matches: 13. The V gene's germline CDR1 is TSWWSYY and CDR2 QGS. CDR3 length equals 19 residues. The CDR3 DNA sequence: TGTGCTCTTGGGGAAGGTTTCCGCTGGGGGATTCGGGACACCGATAAACTCATCTTT. This translates into CALGEGFRWGIRDTDKLIF.

This clone was seen more than once but under ten times. This chain joins TRDV1 and TRDJ1, with D unclear. This CDR3 is built from 13 residues. The germline V and J ends were trimmed by 9 bases and 1 base, with 12 bases remaining between them. Looked up from germline, CDR1 is TSWWSYY and CDR2 is QGS. The CDR3 loop is CALLKATTDKLIF. The CDR3 DNA reads as TGTGCTCTCCTGAAAGCCACCACCGATAAACTCATCTTT.

Regarding this clone: One junction end does not reproduce the germline sequence, and a read error may be involved. The rearrangement joins TRDV1 to TRDJ1, with 8 bases fitting TRDD3. Germline V gene data show CDR1 as TSWWSYY and CDR2 as QGS. The CDR3 spans 16 residues. The CDR3 DNA reads as TGTGCTCTTGGCGTCCCGCTCGTACTGGGGGTCGGTAAACTCATCTTC. Its translation: CALGVPLVLGVGKLIF.

The V gene is TRDV1, the J gene TRDJ1; 9 nucleotides line up with TRDD3. The junction had 17 bases not matched to a gene; V was cut back by 1 base and J by 5 bases. The CDR3 length is 19 residues. Germline V gene data show CDR1 as TSWWSYY and CDR2 as QGS. CDR3 sequence: CALGEPFLRGVTGGDKLIF. CDR3 in DNA: TGTGCTCTTGGGGAACCCTTTCTACGCGGGGTCACTGGGGGAGATAAACTCATCTTT.

The chain combines TRDV2 with TRDJ1; 8 bases line up with TRDD3. Germline assignment: CDR1 GEAIGNYY and CDR2 EKD. The CDR3 extends over 16 amino acids. Losses at the gene ends were 0 bases for V and 0 bases for J; bases not matched to a gene: 5. Here the CDR3 reads CACDTHLGEYTDKLIF. The CDR3 coding sequence is TGTGCCTGTGACACCCATCTGGGGGAATACACCGATAAACTCATCTTT.

The V and J genes are TRDV1 and TRDJ1, with 9 positions matching TRDD3. The junction had 30 bases not matched to a gene; V was cut back by 4 bases and J by 0 bases. CDR3 length: 24 amino acids. Germline lookup yields CDR1 TSWWSYY and CDR2 QGS. CDR3 protein: CALGGRGKEASRGGYLRYTDKLIF. CDR3 in DNA: TGTGCTCTTGGGGGCCGAGGAAAGGAGGCCAGCCGCGGGGGATACTTAAGATACACCGATAAACTCATCTTT.

This clone has only a few counts. This sequence joins TRDV1 and TRDJ1, with a weak D call TRDD3 (5 bases). The CDR3 runs 15 residues. The ends were cut back, 7 bases at V and 3 bases at J, with 18 bases in the middle. Germline CDR1 and CDR2: TSWWSYY and QGS. CDR3 DNA: TGTGCTCTTGTGGTTTCTCGGGGGTCCGCCGATAAACTCATCTTT. It yields the protein CALVVSRGSADKLIF.

The chain links TRDV1 to TRDJ1; 11 bases are a match to TRDD3. Germline V CDR1 and CDR2: TSWWSYY, QGS. J was trimmed by 1 base and V by 0 bases; bases with no gene match: 25. CDR3 size: 24 residues. The CDR3 DNA reads TGTGCTCTTGGGGAACTTCCTACGTTGGTGGGGGATACGAGGGGAGGCCGACTCACCGATAAACTCATCTTT. Encoded protein: CALGELPTLVGDTRGGRLTDKLIF.

V usage is TRDV1 and J usage is TRDJ1; no clear D gene. Trimming took off 0 bases at V and 3 bases at J, with 8 bases between the two ends. Germline assignment: CDR1 TSWWSYY and CDR2 QGS. The length of the CDR3 is 14 residues. CDR3 DNA: TGTGCTCTTGGGGAACTAGGTCTCGCCGATAAACTCATCTTT. Protein product: CALGELGLADKLIF.